This TCR beta chain came from a study of blood T cell repertoires in COVID-19. The CDR3 sequence is 14 residues long. V was trimmed by 1 base and J by 5 bases, leaving 12 bases between them. Germline CDR1 SGHVS, CDR2 FNYEAQ. Method: immunoSEQ multiplex PCR; TCRdb's copy keeps in-frame clones and lacks some. The sample yields around 300,000 clones, approximately 90% seen once. The specimen was PBMCs or T cells enriched from blood (not recorded which). The chain joins TRBV7-6 to TRBJ2-7, with D possibly being TRBD1 (6 bases). The receptor's source is a woman aged 60 to 75 in a cohort exposed to, infected with or recovered from COVID-19 (not recorded which). CDR3 loop: CASSLETGSHEQYF. DNA of the CDR3: TGTGCCAGCAGCTTAGAAACAGGGTCCCACGAGCAGTACTTC.